This T cell receptor beta chain was obtained from a study of untreated major depressive disorder. CDR3 length: 14 amino acids. The germline V gene encodes CDR1 SGHAT and CDR2 FQDESV (reference sequence). Trimming removed 2 bases from V and 2 bases from J, with 10 bases in between. Libraries were prepared by immunoSEQ multiplex PCR; TCRdb keeps only in-frame clonotypes and omits some of them. The repertoire holds some 20,000 clones, over 75% seen once, with about 4.7% in the top ten. This TCR came from a woman in her thirties in good health. What was sequenced was CD4+ T cells from PBMCs. The chain has TRBV11-1 and TRBJ2-7; no clear D. This chain's CDR3 is CASSLHLVAYEQYF. CDR3 in DNA: TGTGCCAGCAGCTTACATTTAGTGGCCTACGAGCAGTACTTC.